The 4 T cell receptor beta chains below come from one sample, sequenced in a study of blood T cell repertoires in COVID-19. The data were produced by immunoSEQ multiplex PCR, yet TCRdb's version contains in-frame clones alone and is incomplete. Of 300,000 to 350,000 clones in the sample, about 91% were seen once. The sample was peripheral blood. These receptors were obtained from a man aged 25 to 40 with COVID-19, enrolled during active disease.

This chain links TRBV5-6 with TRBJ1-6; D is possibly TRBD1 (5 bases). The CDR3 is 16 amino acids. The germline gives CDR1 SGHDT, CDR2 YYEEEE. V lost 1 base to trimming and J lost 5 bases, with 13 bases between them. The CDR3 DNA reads TGTGCCAGCAGCTTGCCAGGGCGGTTTGATAATTCACCCCTCCACTTT. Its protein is CASSLPGRFDNSPLHF.

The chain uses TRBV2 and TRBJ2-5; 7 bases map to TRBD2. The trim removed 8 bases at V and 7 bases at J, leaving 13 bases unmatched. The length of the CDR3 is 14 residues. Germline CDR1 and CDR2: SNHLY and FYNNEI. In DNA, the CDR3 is TGTGCCAGCGGGGGGGACTACTTCGAGGCGACCCAGTACTTC. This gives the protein CASGGDYFEATQYF.

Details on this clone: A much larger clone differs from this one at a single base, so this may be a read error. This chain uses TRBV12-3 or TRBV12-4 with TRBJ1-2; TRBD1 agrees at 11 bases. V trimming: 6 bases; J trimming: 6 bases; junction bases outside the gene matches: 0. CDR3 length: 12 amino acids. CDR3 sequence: CASRGQGDGYTF. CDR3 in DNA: TGTGCCAGCAGGGGACAGGGGGATGGCTACACCTTC.

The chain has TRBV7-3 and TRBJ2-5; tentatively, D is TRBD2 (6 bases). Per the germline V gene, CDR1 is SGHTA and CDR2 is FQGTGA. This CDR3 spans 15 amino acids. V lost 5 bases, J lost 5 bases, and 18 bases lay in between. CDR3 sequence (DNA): TGTGCCAGCAGCCTGGCGGGGATAGCTTCGGAGACCCAGTACTTC. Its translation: CASSLAGIASETQYF.